The clone carrying this T cell receptor (beta chain) was observed a handful of times. Antigen: not known. The data originate from a study of vaccination and CD4 T cells after COVID-19. The sample's treatment: approximately 10-day PBMC culture with coronavirus spike peptide pools or control peptides (ViraFEST assay). CD4+ T-cell collection from the unexposed donor predated the COVID-19 pandemic (2011-2018). Germline V lookup: CDR1 SGHTA, CDR2 FQGNSA. The CDR3 is 16 amino acids. Trimming shortened V by 5 bases and J by 2 bases, and 16 bases separated the two germline ends. Sequenced with the Oncomine TCR Beta short-read assay was DNA taken from cultured CD4+ T cells. TCRdb processed the PCR reads anew with MiXCR; each CDR3 protein has one entry. The sample lists 5,400 or so distinct CDR3 sequences; around two fifths were seen once.

Material: CD4+ T cells from blood, cultured in vitro. This receptor was obtained from a human donor in good health. The chain carries TRBV7-2 and TRBJ1-5, with D uncertain. The CDR3 DNA follows: TGTGCCAGCAGCACCCAAGTTGCCCGCGGCAATCAGCCCCAGCATTTT. Protein product: CASSTQVARGNQPQHF.